One sample yielded the 10 T cell receptor beta chains listed below, sequenced in a study of shared clonotypes between healthy human individuals (dated by TCRdb to the early 2020s). Receptor amplification or capture employed the immunoSEQ multiplex PCR assay. TCRdb obtained this table from immuneACCESS and retained in-frame rearrangements with V and J assigned. These tables miss some clones; where compared with another copy, unresolved V genes account for less than half of the shortfall, and the remainder is unexplained. In this sample the table shows approximately 2,000,000 clones, 85% to 95% of which occur a single time. The ten largest clonotypes hold 0.37% of the sample. The sequenced material came from naive CD4+ T cells from PBMCs. In light of the paper, this sample's cell subset or site label describes: CD45RA+ positively selected. The receptors come from a man in his late teens or twenties in good health. Some clones in this sample may be carry-over from other donors' samples.

The chain combines TRBV7-6 with TRBJ2-2, with unresolved D. Germline V lookup: CDR1 SGHVS, CDR2 FNYEAQ. This CDR3 contains 13 residues. The germline V and J ends were trimmed by 5 bases and 5 bases, with 9 bases remaining between them. DNA for the CDR3: TGTGCCAGCAGCCCGGGTCTGACCGGGGAGCTGTTTTTT. It encodes CASSPGLTGELFF.

The chain links TRBV27 to TRBJ1-1; D unresolved. Trimming left V 7 bases short and J 3 bases short, with 15 bases between. The CDR3 sequence is 14 residues long. Germline CDR1 and CDR2: MNHEY and SMNVEV (reference sequence). The CDR3, as DNA: TGTGCCAGCAACCCGCTGGGTCGAGACACTGAAGCTTTCTTT. This sequence encodes CASNPLGRDTEAFF.

The chain recombines TRBV7-2 with TRBJ2-7; 11 bases align to TRBD2. Germline lookup yields CDR1 SGHTA and CDR2 FQGNSA. The CDR3 length is 14 residues. Trimming removed 6 bases from V and 3 bases from J; junction bases left unmatched: 4. The CDR3 DNA follows: TGTGCCAGCAGTACTACTAGCGGGAGCTACGAGCAGTACTTC. Translated, it gives CASSTTSGSYEQYF.

The chain combines TRBV9 with TRBJ2-3, with 7 bases lining up with TRBD2. The CDR3 length is 14 residues. Trimming at V came to 6 bases and at J to 4 bases, leaving 8 bases not matched to a gene. Germline assignment: CDR1 SGDLS and CDR2 YYNGEE. The CDR3 nucleotides are TGTGCCAGCAACCCCAGCGGGAAGCCAGATACGCAGTATTTT. Translating gives CASNPSGKPDTQYF. The whole variable domain, filled in from reference TRBV9 and TRBJ2-3, reads DSGVTQTPKHLITATGQRVTLRCSPRSGDLSVYWYQQSLDQGLQFLIQYYNGEERAKGNILERFSAQQFPDLHSELNLSSLELGDSALYFCASNPSGKPDTQYFGPGTRLTVL.

For this clone: The same CDR3 is also encoded by other DNA sequences in this sample. The chain couples TRBV5-1 to TRBJ2-7; D is possibly TRBD1 (5 bases). CDR1 and CDR2 from the germline V gene are SGHRS and YFSETQ. Trimming removed 4 bases from V and 0 bases from J, with 14 bases in between. The CDR3 extends over 15 amino acids. This CDR3 is CASSPRQGSSYEQYF. DNA for the CDR3: TGCGCCAGCAGCCCCAGGCAGGGAAGCTCCTACGAGCAGTACTTC.

The chain couples TRBV11-3 to TRBJ2-2, with a tentative D call TRBD2 (5 bases). The ends were cut back, 0 bases at V and 6 bases at J, with 8 bases in the middle. The CDR3 covers 14 residues. Germline assignment: CDR1 SGHNT and CDR2 YENEEA. The CDR3, as DNA: TGTGCCAGCAGCTTAGAGAGAGGGTCCGGGGAGCTGTTTTTT. Encoded protein: CASSLERGSGELFF.

This clone was picked up a small number of times. This chain links TRBV29-1 with TRBJ1-1; D uncertain. Looked up from germline, CDR1 is SQVTM and CDR2 is ANQGSEA. V was clipped by 6 bases and J by 4 bases, with 12 bases between them. The CDR3 has 12 amino acids. The CDR3 here is CSVGSGPTEAFF. CDR3 coding DNA: TGCAGCGTGGGATCCGGACCCACTGAAGCTTTCTTT.

This chain uses TRBV2 with TRBJ2-7, with D uncertain. The CDR3 length is 12 residues. Germline assignment: CDR1 SNHLY and CDR2 FYNNEI. The V end was cut by 7 bases, the J end by 0 bases, with 7 bases between. The CDR3 DNA reads as TGTGCCAGCAAACCGAGCTCCTACGAGCAGTACTTC. The encoded protein is CASKPSSYEQYF.

This chain connects TRBV28 to TRBJ2-1; the D gene is possibly TRBD2 (5 bases). V lost 7 bases and J 4 bases, leaving 14 bases between the germline ends. From germline, CDR1 is MDHEN and CDR2 SYDVKM. This CDR3 is built from 14 residues. This chain's CDR3 is CASTTGGAYNEQFF. The CDR3 DNA reads TGTGCCAGCACCACTGGAGGCGCGTACAATGAGCAGTTCTTC.

The rearrangement links TRBV7-9 to TRBJ2-3; D uncertain. This CDR3 region has 12 residues. Germline V lookup: CDR1 SEHNR, CDR2 FQNEAQ (reference sequence). Trimming pared 7 bases from V and 4 bases from J, leaving 9 bases between. The CDR3: CASKWVSDTQYF. CDR3 coding DNA: TGTGCCAGCAAATGGGTTTCAGATACGCAGTATTTT. Together with reference TRBV7-9 and TRBJ2-3, the CDR3 gives the full variable domain: DTGVSQNPRHKITKRGQNVTFRCDPISEHNRLYWYRQTLGQGPEFLTYFQNEAQLEKSRLLSDRFSAERPKGSFSTLEIQRTEQGDSAMYLCASKWVSDTQYFGPGTRLTVL.